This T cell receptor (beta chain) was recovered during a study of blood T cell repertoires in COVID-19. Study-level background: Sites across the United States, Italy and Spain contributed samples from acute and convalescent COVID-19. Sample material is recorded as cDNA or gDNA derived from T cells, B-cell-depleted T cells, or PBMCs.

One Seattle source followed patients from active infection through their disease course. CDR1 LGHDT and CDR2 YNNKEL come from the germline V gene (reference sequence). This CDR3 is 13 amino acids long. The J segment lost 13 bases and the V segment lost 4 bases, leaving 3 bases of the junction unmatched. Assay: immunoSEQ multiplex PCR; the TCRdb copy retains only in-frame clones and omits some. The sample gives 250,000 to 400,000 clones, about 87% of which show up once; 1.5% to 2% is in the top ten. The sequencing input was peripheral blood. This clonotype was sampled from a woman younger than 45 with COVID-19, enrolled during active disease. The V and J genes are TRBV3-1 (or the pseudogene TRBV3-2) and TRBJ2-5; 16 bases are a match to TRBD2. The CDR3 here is CASSLGLAGGPYF. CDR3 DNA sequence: TGTGCCAGCAGCCTGGGACTAGCGGGGGGGCCGTACTTC.